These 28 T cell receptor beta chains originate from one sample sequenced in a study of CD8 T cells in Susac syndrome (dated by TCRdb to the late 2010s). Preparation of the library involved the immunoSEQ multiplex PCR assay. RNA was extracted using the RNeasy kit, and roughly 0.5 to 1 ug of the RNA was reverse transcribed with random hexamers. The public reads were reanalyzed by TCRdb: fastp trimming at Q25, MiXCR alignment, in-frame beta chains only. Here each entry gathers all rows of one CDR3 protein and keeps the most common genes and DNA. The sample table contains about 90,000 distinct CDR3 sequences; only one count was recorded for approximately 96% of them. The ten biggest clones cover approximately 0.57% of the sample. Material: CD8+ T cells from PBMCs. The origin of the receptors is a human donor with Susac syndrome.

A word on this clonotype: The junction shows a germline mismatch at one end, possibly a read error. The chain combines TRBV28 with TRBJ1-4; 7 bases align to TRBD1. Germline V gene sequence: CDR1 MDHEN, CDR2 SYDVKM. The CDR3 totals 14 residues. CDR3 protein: CASLGGQLDEKLFF. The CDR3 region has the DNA TGTGCCAGCCTGGGGGGACAGCTAGATGAAAAGCTGTTTTTT. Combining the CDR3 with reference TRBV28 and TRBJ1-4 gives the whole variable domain DVKVTQSSRYLVKRTGEKVFLECVQDMDHENMFWYRQDPGLGLRLIYFSYDVKMKEKGDIPEGYSVSREKKERFSLILESASTNQTSMYLCASLGGQLDEKLFFGSGTQLSVL.

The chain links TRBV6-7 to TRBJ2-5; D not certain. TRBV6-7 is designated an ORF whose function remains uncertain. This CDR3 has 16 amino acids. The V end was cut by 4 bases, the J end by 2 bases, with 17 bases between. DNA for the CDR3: TGTGCCAGCAGTTTCGGACCCCGGGCCTATCAAGAGACCCAGTACTTC. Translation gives CASSFGPRAYQETQYF.

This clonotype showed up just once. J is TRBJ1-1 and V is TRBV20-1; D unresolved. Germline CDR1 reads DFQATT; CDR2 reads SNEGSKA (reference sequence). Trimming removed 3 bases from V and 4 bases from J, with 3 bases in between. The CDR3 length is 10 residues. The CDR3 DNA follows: TGCAGTGCTAGTGCCACTGAAGCTTTCTTT. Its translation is CSASATEAFF.

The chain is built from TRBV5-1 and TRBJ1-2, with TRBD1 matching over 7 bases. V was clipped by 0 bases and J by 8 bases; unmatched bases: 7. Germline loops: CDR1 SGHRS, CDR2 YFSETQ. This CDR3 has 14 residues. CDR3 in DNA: TGCGCCAGCAGCTTGGATAGGGGGCGTGAAGGCTACACCTTC. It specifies CASSLDRGREGYTF.

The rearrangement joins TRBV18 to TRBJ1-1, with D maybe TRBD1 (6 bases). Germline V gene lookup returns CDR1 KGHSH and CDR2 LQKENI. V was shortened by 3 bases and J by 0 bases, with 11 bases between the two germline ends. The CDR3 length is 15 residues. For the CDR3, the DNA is TGTGCCAGCTCACCGCGGACAGTGTTGAACACTGAAGCTTTCTTT. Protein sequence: CASSPRTVLNTEAFF.

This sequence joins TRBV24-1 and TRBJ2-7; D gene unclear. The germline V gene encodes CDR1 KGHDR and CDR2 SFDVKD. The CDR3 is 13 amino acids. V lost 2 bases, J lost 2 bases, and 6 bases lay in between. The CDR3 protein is CATSDSVTYEQYF. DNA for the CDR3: TGTGCCACCAGTGATTCTGTTACCTACGAGCAGTACTTC.

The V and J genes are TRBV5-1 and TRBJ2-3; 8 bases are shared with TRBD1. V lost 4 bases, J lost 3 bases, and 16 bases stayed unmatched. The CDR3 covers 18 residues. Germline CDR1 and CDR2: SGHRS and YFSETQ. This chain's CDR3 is CASSLKGGNRGITDTQYF. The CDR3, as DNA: TGCGCCAGCAGCCTCAAGGGGGGCAACAGGGGGATTACAGATACGCAGTATTTT.

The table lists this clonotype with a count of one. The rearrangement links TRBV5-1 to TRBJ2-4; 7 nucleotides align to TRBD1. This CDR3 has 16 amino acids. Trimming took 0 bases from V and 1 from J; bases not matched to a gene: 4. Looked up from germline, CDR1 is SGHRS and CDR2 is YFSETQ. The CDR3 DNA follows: TGCGCCAGCAGCTTGGAGGGGGCGGGTGCCAAAAACATTCAGTACTTC. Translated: CASSLEGAGAKNIQYF.

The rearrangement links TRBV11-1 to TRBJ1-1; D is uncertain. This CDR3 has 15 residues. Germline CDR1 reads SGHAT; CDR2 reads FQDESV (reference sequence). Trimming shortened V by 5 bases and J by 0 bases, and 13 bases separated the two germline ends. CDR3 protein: CASSTTTDVNTEAFF. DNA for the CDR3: TGTGCCAGCAGCACTACGACGGACGTGAACACTGAAGCTTTCTTT.

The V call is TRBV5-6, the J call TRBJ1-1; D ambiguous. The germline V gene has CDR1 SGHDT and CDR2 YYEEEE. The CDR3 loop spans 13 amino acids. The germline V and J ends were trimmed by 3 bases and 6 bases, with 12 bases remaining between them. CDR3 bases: TGTGCCAGCAGCTCCTTGGGAAGGGCTGAAGCTTTCTTT. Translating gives CASSSLGRAEAFF.

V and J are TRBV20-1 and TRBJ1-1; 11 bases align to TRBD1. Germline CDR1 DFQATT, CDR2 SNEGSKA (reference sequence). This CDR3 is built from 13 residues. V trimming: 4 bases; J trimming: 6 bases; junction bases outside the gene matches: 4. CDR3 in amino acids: CSAIGQGAAEAFF. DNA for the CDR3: TGCAGTGCTATTGGACAGGGGGCAGCTGAAGCTTTCTTT.

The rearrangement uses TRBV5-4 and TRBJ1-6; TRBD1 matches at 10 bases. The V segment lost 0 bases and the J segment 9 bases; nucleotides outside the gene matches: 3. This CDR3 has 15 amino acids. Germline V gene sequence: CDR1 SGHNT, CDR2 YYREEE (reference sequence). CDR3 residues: CASSLAGQGISPLHF. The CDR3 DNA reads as TGTGCCAGCAGCTTGGCGGGACAGGGGATTTCACCCCTCCACTTT.

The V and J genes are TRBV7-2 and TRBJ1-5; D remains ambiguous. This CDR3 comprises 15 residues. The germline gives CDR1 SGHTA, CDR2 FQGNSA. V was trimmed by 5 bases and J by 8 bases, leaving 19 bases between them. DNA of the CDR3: TGTGCCAGCAGCGCGACCCCCGGGGAGTGGGAGCCCCAGCATTTT. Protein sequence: CASSATPGEWEPQHF.

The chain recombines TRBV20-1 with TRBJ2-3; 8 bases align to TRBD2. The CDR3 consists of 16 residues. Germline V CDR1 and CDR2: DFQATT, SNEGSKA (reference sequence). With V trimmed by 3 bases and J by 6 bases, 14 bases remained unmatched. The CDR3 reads CSASIITSGISDTQYF. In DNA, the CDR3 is TGCAGTGCTAGTATCATTACTAGCGGTATCTCGGATACGCAGTATTTT.

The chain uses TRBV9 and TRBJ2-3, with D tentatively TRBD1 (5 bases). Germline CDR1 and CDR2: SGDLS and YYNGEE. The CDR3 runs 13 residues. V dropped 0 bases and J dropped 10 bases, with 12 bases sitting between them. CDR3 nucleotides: TGTGCCAGCAGCGTAGATTTGCAGGGTCCGCAGTATTTT. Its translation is CASSVDLQGPQYF.

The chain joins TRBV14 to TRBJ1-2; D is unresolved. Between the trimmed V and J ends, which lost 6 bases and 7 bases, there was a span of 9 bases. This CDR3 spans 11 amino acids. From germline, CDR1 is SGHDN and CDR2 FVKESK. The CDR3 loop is CASRRVIGYTF. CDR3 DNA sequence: TGTGCCAGCAGGCGGGTAATTGGCTACACCTTC.

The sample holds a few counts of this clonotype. The CDR3 loop reads CASSSGQGADTQYF. The DNA of the CDR3 is TGTGCCAGCAGCTCCGGACAGGGGGCAGATACGCAGTATTTT. J is TRBJ2-3 and V is TRBV7-3, with 10 bases lining up with TRBD1. V was pared by 4 bases and J by 4 bases, with 2 bases of the junction left unmatched. The germline CDR1 and CDR2 sequences are SGHTA and FQGTGA. The CDR3 spans 14 residues.

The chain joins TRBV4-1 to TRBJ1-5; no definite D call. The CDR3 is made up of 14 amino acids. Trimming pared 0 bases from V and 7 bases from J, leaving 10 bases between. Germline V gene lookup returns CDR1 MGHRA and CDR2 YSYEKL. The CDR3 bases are TGCGCCAGCAGCCAAGACCCCGGGAGGCAGCCCCAGCATTTT. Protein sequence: CASSQDPGRQPQHF.

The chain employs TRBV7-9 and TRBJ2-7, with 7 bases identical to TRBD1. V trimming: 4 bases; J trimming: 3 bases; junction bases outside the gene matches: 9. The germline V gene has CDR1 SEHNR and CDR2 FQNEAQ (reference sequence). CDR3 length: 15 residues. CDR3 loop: CASSSTADRDYEQYF. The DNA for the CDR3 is TGTGCCAGCAGCTCCACGGCCGACAGGGACTACGAGCAGTACTTC.

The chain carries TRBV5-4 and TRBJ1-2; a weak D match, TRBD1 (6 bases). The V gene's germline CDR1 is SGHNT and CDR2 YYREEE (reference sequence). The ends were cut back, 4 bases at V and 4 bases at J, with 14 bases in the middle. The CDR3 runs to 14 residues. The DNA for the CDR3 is TGTGCCAGCAGCCCGGGGGGCGGATTCTATGGCTACACCTTC. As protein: CASSPGGGFYGYTF.

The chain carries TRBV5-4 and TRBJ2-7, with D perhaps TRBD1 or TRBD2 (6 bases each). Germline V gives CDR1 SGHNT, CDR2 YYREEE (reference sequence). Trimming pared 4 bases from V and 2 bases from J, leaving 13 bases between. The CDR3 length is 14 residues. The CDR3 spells CASSPGGLTYEQYF. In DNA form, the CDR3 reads TGTGCCAGCAGCCCTGGGGGGCTTACCTACGAGCAGTACTTC. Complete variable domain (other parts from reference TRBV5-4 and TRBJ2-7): ETGVTQSPTHLIKTRGQQVTLRCSSQSGHNTVSWYQQALGQGPQFIFQYYREEENGRGNFPPRFSGLQFPNYSSELNVNALELDDSALYLCASSPGGLTYEQYFGPGTRLTVT.

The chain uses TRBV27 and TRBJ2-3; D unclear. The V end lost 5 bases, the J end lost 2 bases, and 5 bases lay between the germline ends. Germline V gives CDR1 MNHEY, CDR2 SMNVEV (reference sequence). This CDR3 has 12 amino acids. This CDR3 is CASSPPTDTQYF. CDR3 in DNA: TGTGCCAGCAGTCCTCCCACAGATACGCAGTATTTT.

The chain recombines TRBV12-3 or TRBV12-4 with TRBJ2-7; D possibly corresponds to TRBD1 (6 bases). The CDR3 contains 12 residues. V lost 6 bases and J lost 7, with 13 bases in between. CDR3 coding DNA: TGTGCCAGCAGCCTGACCAGGGGAGAGCAGTACTTC. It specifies CASSLTRGEQYF.

Written as DNA, the CDR3 is TGCAGTGTTACCCTTCGGGAAAAACTGTTTTTT. Residues: CSVTLREKLFF. The J gene is TRBJ1-4, the V gene TRBV29-1, with D uncertain. The germline gives CDR1 SQVTM, CDR2 ANQGSEA. This CDR3 contains 11 residues. Filled out from reference TRBV29-1 and TRBJ1-4, the complete variable domain reads SAVISQKPSRDICQRGTSLTIQCQVDSQVTMMFWYRQQPGQSLTLIATANQGSEATYESGFVIDKFPISRPNLTFSTLTVSNMSPEDSSIYLCSVTLREKLFFGSGTQLSVL.

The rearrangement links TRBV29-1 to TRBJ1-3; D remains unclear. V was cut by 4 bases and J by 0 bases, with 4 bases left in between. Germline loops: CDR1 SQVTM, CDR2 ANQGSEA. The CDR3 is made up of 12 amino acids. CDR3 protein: CSVAVSGNTIYF. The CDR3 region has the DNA TGCAGCGTTGCGGTCTCTGGAAACACCATATATTTT.

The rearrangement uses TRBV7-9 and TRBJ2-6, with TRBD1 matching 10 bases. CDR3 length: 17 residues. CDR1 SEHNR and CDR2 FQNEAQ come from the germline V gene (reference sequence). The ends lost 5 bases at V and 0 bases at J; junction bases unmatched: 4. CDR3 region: CASSRGQGSSGANVLTF. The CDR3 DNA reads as TGTGCCAGCAGCAGGGGACAGGGGAGCTCTGGGGCCAACGTCCTGACTTTC.

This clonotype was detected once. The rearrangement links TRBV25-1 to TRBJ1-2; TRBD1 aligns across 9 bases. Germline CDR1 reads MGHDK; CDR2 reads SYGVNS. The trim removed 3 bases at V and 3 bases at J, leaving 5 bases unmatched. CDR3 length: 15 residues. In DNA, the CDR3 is TGTGCCAGCAGTGATGAGGGACAGGGCCACTATGGCTACACCTTC. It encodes CASSDEGQGHYGYTF.

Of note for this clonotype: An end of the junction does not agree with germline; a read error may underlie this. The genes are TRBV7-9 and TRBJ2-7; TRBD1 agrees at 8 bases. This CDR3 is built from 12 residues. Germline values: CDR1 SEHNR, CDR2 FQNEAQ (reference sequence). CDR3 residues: CASSRTGTGRLF. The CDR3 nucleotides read TGTGCCAGCAGCAGGACCGGGACAGGCCGTCTCTTC.